The clone carrying this T cell receptor (beta chain) was recorded a few times. Other nucleotide sequences from this sample produce the same CDR3. The data originate from a study of PD-L1 blockade in urothelial cancer. The overall study: Patients previously received 0 to 3 chemotherapy regimens.

Time point meaning: pretreatment peripheral blood. Disease in patients was locally advanced or metastatic urothelial carcinoma. The germline gives CDR1 GTSNPN, CDR2 SVGIG (reference sequence). This CDR3 spans 14 amino acids. The V end lost 0 bases, the J end lost 0 bases, and 9 bases lay between the germline ends. Here immunoSEQ multiplex PCR was the method, and the copy in TCRdb shows in-frame clones only, minus some. The data show 45,000 to 60,000 clones, roughly 87% seen once. This TCR came from a man in his 70s with urothelial cancer. This material consisted of PBMCs, taken around atezolizumab (anti-PD-L1) treatment. The chain employs TRBV30 and TRBJ2-7; weak D call: TRBD2 (6 bases). The CDR3 is CAWSVGGYSYEQYF. CDR3 nucleotide sequence: TGTGCCTGGAGTGTCGGAGGGTACTCCTACGAGCAGTACTTC.